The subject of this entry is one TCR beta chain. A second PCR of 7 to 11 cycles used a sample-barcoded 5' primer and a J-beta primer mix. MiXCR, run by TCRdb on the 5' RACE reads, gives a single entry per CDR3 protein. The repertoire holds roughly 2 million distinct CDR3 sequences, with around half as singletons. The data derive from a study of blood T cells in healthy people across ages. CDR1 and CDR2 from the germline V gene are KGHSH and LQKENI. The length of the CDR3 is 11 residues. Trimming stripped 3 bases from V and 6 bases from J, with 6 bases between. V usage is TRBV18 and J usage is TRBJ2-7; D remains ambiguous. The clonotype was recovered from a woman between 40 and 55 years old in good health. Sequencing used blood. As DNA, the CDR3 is TGTGCCAGCTCACCTAAAGCCGAGCAGTACTTC. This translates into CASSPKAEQYF.